The table lists the clone carrying this TCR beta chain with a few counts. Its antigen is not known. Generation of TCR cDNA used 5'RACE template switching (which added a universal primer site and UMIs). One entry per CDR3 protein, called by TCRdb with MiXCR from the 5' RACE reads. Here the sample spans about 320,000 distinct CDR3 sequences, 3.5% to 4.5% being singletons. Germline V gene sequence: CDR1 LNHNV, CDR2 YYDKDF (reference sequence). CDR3 length: 15 residues. The trim removed 6 bases at V and 3 bases at J, leaving 9 bases unmatched. The sample originates from a study of T cells after yellow fever vaccination. Across the whole study: Those fractions that held only low numbers of cells were prepared using the SMART-Seq v4 Ultra Low Input RNA kit. Study-wide points: A faster peak, day 5 versus 15, was reached by the weaker secondary response. In FACS-sorted repertoires, abundant clonotypes from the bulk population could appear as contaminants.

The sequence came from a man between 18 and 35 years old who received the YFV17D yellow fever vaccine. The material was PBMCs, obtained 15 days after the yellow fever booster vaccination. V gene TRBV15 combines with J gene TRBJ2-5; 8 bases align to TRBD1. CDR3 residues: CATRNGEQGEETQYF. In nucleotides, the CDR3 is TGTGCCACCAGGAATGGGGAACAGGGGGAAGAGACCCAGTACTTC.